This is a list of T cell receptor beta chains from one sample in a study of T cell responses to AZD1222 COVID-19 vaccine. TCRdb's copy holds only in-frame clones and misses some; the assay was immunoSEQ multiplex PCR. The data contain around 150,000 clones, about 92% of them seen just once; the ten biggest clones take up 1% to 1.5%. Sample: peripheral blood, taken 28 days after the second AZD1222 dose. The receptors originated from an adult who received the AZD1222 COVID-19 vaccine. Both conserved end residues are trimmed from each CDR3.

J gene	V gene	CDR3 protein
TRBJ1-2	TRBV6-5	ASSYEQWYGYT
TRBJ2-7	TRBV6-5	ASSYSNGGLYEQY
TRBJ1-5	TRBV6-6	ASSKNRDRNQPQH
TRBJ1-1	TRBV6-6	ASRRGTGYNEAF
TRBJ1-1	TRBV6-1	ASSERLGAEAF
TRBJ2-7	TRBV30	AWSGGSYEQY
TRBJ2-7	TRBV7-9	ASSSRLAVYEQY
TRBJ1-2	TRBV2	ASRTSLNGGYT
TRBJ1-5	TRBV7-9	ASSLASGNNQPQH
TRBJ1-6	TRBV19	ASSLPLPGQTYNSPLH
TRBJ2-5	TRBV19	ASSPQDRNQETQY
TRBJ1-2	TRBV2	ASSESEANYGYT
TRBJ1-1	TRBV11-2	ASWVSMNTEAF
TRBJ2-3	TRBV4-1	ASSQAPSGTDTQY
TRBJ1-2	TRBV6-5	ASSLVSWGYGYT
TRBJ2-3	TRBV6-5	ASSYSDRGTQY
TRBJ1-5	TRBV21-1	ASSKALSENQPQH
TRBJ1-4	TRBV5-5	ASSGEVSGGGEKLF
TRBJ1-2	TRBV28	ASSQTTGRGYT
TRBJ1-2	TRBV9	ASSVAPGQGRLPDYGYT
TRBJ1-1	TRBV15	ATSKGTGANTEAF
TRBJ2-1	TRBV5-1	ASSLAVAGGSNEQF
TRBJ2-1	TRBV27	ASSLSQREGHNEQF
TRBJ2-1	TRBV25-1	ASSPSSSGRLGEQF
TRBJ2-7	TRBV7-2	ASSLVIAGAYEQY
TRBJ2-2	TRBV3-1/TRBV3-2	ASSQSQTRTTGELF
TRBJ2-7	TRBV7-8	ASSLTSGSGYEQY
TRBJ2-1	TRBV18	ASSPLELNEQF
TRBJ2-7	TRBV5-1	ASGARSSSYEQY
TRBJ1-6	TRBV7-2	ASRGTGGGSYNSPLH
TRBJ1-6	TRBV19	ASSPDLGRNSPLH
TRBJ1-4	TRBV19	ASKGGNEKLF
TRBJ1-6	TRBV27	ASRTPGSYSPLH
TRBJ1-4	TRBV28	ASSSRVGVG
TRBJ1-5	TRBV2	ASSGLYRGSQPQH
TRBJ1-1	TRBV27	ASGDRTLTEAF
TRBJ1-2	TRBV7-2	ASSFPGTGGYT
TRBJ2-3	TRBV9	ASSVVADFTDTQY
TRBJ1-5	TRBV10-2	ASCPTSNQPQH
TRBJ1-4	TRBV12-3/TRBV12-4	ASSTNEKLF
TRBJ1-2	TRBV3-1/TRBV3-2	ASSHRDRERGYGYT
TRBJ1-1	TRBV10-3	ATRSRSGDVDEAF
TRBJ2-7	TRBV29-1	SVVRGSYEQY
TRBJ1-5	TRBV28	ASSLNGQGNQPQH
TRBJ2-7	TRBV14	ASSQNSGTKPVYEQY
TRBJ2-2	TRBV28	ASSFEGAGELF
TRBJ1-2	TRBV5-1	ASSAGGPLNGYT
TRBJ1-3	TRBV19	ASSIWGAPSGNTIY
TRBJ1-1	TRBV30	AWRRQGHAEAF
TRBJ1-2	TRBV6-5	ASSPQAPNYGYT
TRBJ1-2	TRBV6-2/TRBV6-3	ASSSDRRGYT
TRBJ2-3	TRBV15	ATSRVEGIDVPDTQY
TRBJ2-2	TRBV4-2	ASSQDEGDTGELF
TRBJ1-5	TRBV7-2	ASSLGGQGNQPQH
TRBJ2-7	TRBV7-2	ASSFLGGASYEQY
TRBJ1-1	TRBV20-1	SAREEAF
TRBJ1-2	TRBV7-2	ASSAHRAFYGYT
TRBJ2-5	TRBV11-1	ASSFGPRGETQY